This entry lists 28 T cell receptor beta chains sequenced from one sample in a study of post-analysis software for immune sequencing data. Unique-molecular-identifier-tagged TCR beta cDNA libraries were used. MiXCR, applied by TCRdb to the PCR reads, yields one record per CDR3 protein. The repertoire includes 400,000 to 500,000 distinct CDR3 sequences, over 30% of them detected once, and 6.5% to 8% sits in the top ten. Overall study findings and caveats: Five TRBV segments, including TRBV5-6, TRBV5-1 and TRBV20-1, were more frequent in patients than controls.

Antigens of these TCRs are unknown. The sequenced material came from blood. These receptors were collected from a girl aged 2-9 years with multiple sclerosis.

The chain recombines TRBV11-2 with TRBJ1-1; a possible D gene is TRBD1 (5 bases). The V gene's germline CDR1 is SGHAT and CDR2 FQNNGV. The CDR3 contains 12 residues. V was trimmed by 5 bases and J by 3 bases, leaving 7 bases between them. This chain's CDR3 is CASSTRDTEAFF. The CDR3 DNA reads as TGTGCCAGCAGCACCAGGGACACTGAAGCTTTCTTT.

This clonotype was observed a handful of times. The V call is TRBV6-1, the J call TRBJ2-1, with 9 bases lining up with TRBD1. This CDR3 spans 15 amino acids. Trimming at V came to 4 bases and at J to 8 bases, leaving 9 bases not matched to a gene. The germline V gene has CDR1 MNHNS and CDR2 SASEGT. CDR3 sequence reads: CASSALGQGIDEQFF. CDR3 coding DNA: TGTGCCAGCAGTGCACTGGGACAGGGAATCGATGAGCAGTTCTTC.

This clonotype came up a few times. The rearrangement uses TRBV5-1 and TRBJ2-4; 8 nucleotides match TRBD1. The CDR3 sequence is 19 residues long. The J segment lost 3 bases and the V segment lost 4 bases, leaving 18 bases of the junction unmatched. CDR1 and CDR2 from the germline V gene are SGHRS and YFSETQ. CDR3: CASSPRVQGAFQGKNIQYF. The DNA for the CDR3 is TGCGCCAGCAGCCCCCGGGTGCAGGGGGCATTTCAGGGCAAAAACATTCAGTACTTC.

The rearrangement uses TRBV6-5 and TRBJ2-6, with D unresolved. The CDR3 has 14 amino acids. Trimming took off 4 bases at V and 4 bases at J, with 8 bases between the two ends. Germline V gene data show CDR1 as MNHEY and CDR2 as SVGAGI. The CDR3 here is CASSSYSGANVLTF. The CDR3 DNA is TGTGCCAGCAGTTCCTATAGCGGGGCCAACGTCCTGACTTTC.

This clonotype was observed a few times. The J gene is TRBJ2-1, the V gene TRBV6-6, with D unresolved. V was shortened by 8 bases and J by 6 bases, with 20 bases between the two germline ends. CDR3 size: 15 residues. CDR1 MNHNY and CDR2 SVGAGI come from the germline V gene (reference sequence). Here the CDR3 reads CASLTELREVNEQFF. The CDR3 bases are TGTGCCAGCCTGACGGAACTACGCGAGGTCAATGAGCAGTTCTTC.

V is TRBV4-1 and J is TRBJ2-4, with D hard to call. V shed 4 bases and J shed 0 bases, with 10 bases lying between them. In germline, CDR1 is MGHRA, CDR2 YSYEKL. The CDR3 spans 15 residues. The CDR3 DNA reads TGCGCCAGCAGCCCTCTTGGAGTAGCCAAAAACATTCAGTACTTC. This translates into CASSPLGVAKNIQYF.

In this sample, this clonotype turned up a few times. The genes are TRBV13 and TRBJ1-2; TRBD1 agrees at 7 bases. Germline-derived CDR1 and CDR2 are PRHDT and FYEKMQ (reference sequence). J was trimmed by 2 bases and V by 5 bases; bases with no gene match: 14. This CDR3 has 17 amino acids. The CDR3, as DNA: TGTGCCAGCAGCCCCAGACAGGGAGGGGTCTTAAACTATGGCTACACCTTC. It yields the protein CASSPRQGGVLNYGYTF. Full variable domain (outside the CDR3, taken from reference TRBV13 and TRBJ1-2): AAGVIQSPRHLIKEKRETATLKCYPIPRHDTVYWYQQGPGQDPQFLISFYEKMQSDKGSIPDRFSAQQFSDYHSELNMSSLELGDSALYFCASSPRQGGVLNYGYTFGSGTRLTVV.

The J gene is TRBJ2-1, the V gene TRBV7-2; 8 nucleotides agree with TRBD2. Trimming at V came to 0 bases and at J to 10 bases, leaving 5 bases not matched to a gene. Germline V gives CDR1 SGHTA, CDR2 FQGNSA. This CDR3 is built from 14 residues. CDR3 nucleotides: TGTGCCAGCAGCTTAGCCTTGCGGGGGGACGAGCAGTTCTTC. It codes for CASSLALRGDEQFF.

This clonotype came up a few times. The chain is built from TRBV15 and TRBJ2-1; D is unresolved. Trimming pared 3 bases from V and 6 bases from J, leaving 15 bases between. The CDR3 covers 15 residues. Germline loops: CDR1 LNHNV, CDR2 YYDKDF (reference sequence). CDR3 sequence reads: CATSSTVPIGNEQFF. CDR3 coding DNA: TGTGCCACCAGCAGCACTGTCCCCATCGGCAATGAGCAGTTCTTC.

V and J are TRBV10-2 and TRBJ1-1; D gene uncertain. With 3 bases removed from V and 1 base from J, the gap between germline ends came to 9 bases. The CDR3 is made up of 14 amino acids. Per germline, CDR1 WSHSY and CDR2 SAAADI. The CDR3: CASSERPGNTEAFF. CDR3 DNA sequence: TGCGCCAGCAGTGAAAGACCAGGGAACACTGAAGCTTTCTTT.

This chain joins TRBV6-1 and TRBJ2-1, with TRBD2 matching 8 bases. With 6 bases clipped from V and 8 bases from J, the junction kept 12 bases outside the gene matches. The CDR3 loop spans 15 amino acids. Germline V gives CDR1 MNHNS, CDR2 SASEGT. CDR3 sequence: CASSPGLASVHEQFF. The CDR3, as DNA: TGTGCCAGCAGCCCCGGACTAGCCAGTGTACATGAGCAGTTCTTC.

This clonotype counts as medium-sized. V usage is TRBV29-1 and J usage is TRBJ2-7, with a tentative D call TRBD2 (5 bases). The CDR3 sequence is 12 residues long. Germline V CDR1 and CDR2: SQVTM, ANQGSEA. V lost 6 bases and J lost 0, with 9 bases in between. This CDR3 reads CSVADSSYEQYF. CDR3 DNA sequence: TGCAGCGTCGCGGACTCCTCCTACGAGCAGTACTTC.

In its sample, this clonotype was seen a few times. This chain connects TRBV29-1 to TRBJ2-7, with unresolved D. V lost 1 base and J lost 1, with 8 bases in between. The CDR3 totals 13 residues. Germline V gene lookup returns CDR1 SQVTM and CDR2 ANQGSEA. CDR3 bases: TGCAGCGTTGAAGGGCCAGAATCCTACGAGCAGTACTTC. The encoded protein is CSVEGPESYEQYF.

V and J are TRBV20-1 and TRBJ2-2, with D unclear. CDR1 and CDR2 (germline): DFQATT, SNEGSKA (reference sequence). V lost 6 bases and J lost 6, with 11 bases in between. The CDR3 consists of 12 residues. CDR3 DNA: TGCAGTGCCATCGCGGCGGCCGGGGAGCTGTTTTTT. Its protein product is CSAIAAAGELFF.

This clonotype showed up just a few times. This sequence joins TRBV29-1 and TRBJ1-2, with TRBD1 as a possible D gene (5 bases). V lost 4 bases to trimming and J lost 4 bases, with 13 bases between them. The germline CDR1 and CDR2 sequences are SQVTM and ANQGSEA. The CDR3 is 13 residues long. DNA of the CDR3: TGCAGCGTTGGCAACGGGGCCGTCTATGGCTACACCTTC. It specifies CSVGNGAVYGYTF.

This chain uses TRBV5-1 with TRBJ2-1, with TRBD2 identical over 8 bases. V gave up 8 bases and J gave up 6 bases; unmatched junction bases: 13. This CDR3 spans 15 amino acids. Germline assignment: CDR1 SGHRS and CDR2 YFSETQ. The CDR3 sequence is CASTDPSGYFNEQFF. CDR3 sequence (DNA): TGCGCCAGTACCGACCCTAGCGGGTACTTCAATGAGCAGTTCTTC. Together with reference TRBV5-1 and TRBJ2-1, the CDR3 gives the full variable domain: KAGVTQTPRYLIKTRGQQVTLSCSPISGHRSVSWYQQTPGQGLQFLFEYFSETQRNKGNFPGRFSGRQFSNSRSEMNVSTLELGDSALYLCASTDPSGYFNEQFFGPGTRLTVL.

This chain links TRBV12-3 or TRBV12-4 with TRBJ2-4; maybe TRBD2 (5 bases). Trimming removed 10 bases at V and 0 bases at J, with 16 bases between. The CDR3 consists of 15 residues. The CDR3 sequence: CATAQTGIAKNIQYF. The CDR3, as DNA: TGTGCCACGGCTCAGACGGGAATAGCCAAAAACATTCAGTACTTC.

The genes are TRBV6-5 and TRBJ2-7, with 7 bases matching TRBD1. This CDR3 contains 17 residues. Per germline, CDR1 MNHEY and CDR2 SVGAGI. V lost 3 bases and J lost 3; bases outside the gene matches: 14. DNA of the CDR3: TGTGCCAGCAGTTATTCCTCATCCGGGACAGTCCTCTACGAGCAGTACTTC. The encoded protein is CASSYSSSGTVLYEQYF.

The gene calls are TRBV6-5 and TRBJ2-1; D may correspond to TRBD1 or TRBD2 (5 bases each). This CDR3 is built from 15 residues. Germline V gene sequence: CDR1 MNHEY, CDR2 SVGAGI. Trimming left V 7 bases short and J 0 bases short, with 13 bases between. DNA for the CDR3: TGTGCCAGCATCCCGGGTGGGGGCTCCTACAATGAGCAGTTCTTC. It translates to CASIPGGGSYNEQFF.

V gene TRBV4-3 combines with J gene TRBJ2-5; no clear D. CDR1 is LGHNA and CDR2 is YSLEER in the germline V gene. This CDR3 spans 16 amino acids. Trimming cost V 0 bases and J 7 bases, with 18 bases left between them. The CDR3 loop reads CASSQDLIRAVGTQYF. The CDR3, as DNA: TGCGCCAGCAGCCAAGATCTGATTAGGGCGGTAGGGACCCAGTACTTC.

The chain joins TRBV6-5 to TRBJ1-2; no reliable D call. The germline V and J ends were trimmed by 7 bases and 6 bases, with 15 bases remaining between them. Germline assignment: CDR1 MNHEY and CDR2 SVGAGI. The CDR3 totals 13 residues. CDR3 residues: CASIERTGNGYTF. CDR3 DNA: TGTGCCAGCATCGAAAGGACGGGAAATGGCTACACCTTC.

This chain links TRBV12-3 or TRBV12-4 with TRBJ2-5; 12 bases fit TRBD2. The J call is uncertain, as TRBJ2-1 better fits the DNA end. The length of the CDR3 is 15 residues. The CDR3 spells CASSHLAGGPETQFF. Written as DNA, the CDR3 is TGTGCCAGCAGTCACCTAGCGGGAGGGCCAGAGACCCAGTTCTTC.

This clonotype was seen only a few times. The chain employs TRBV5-1 and TRBJ1-2; possible D gene TRBD1, 6 bases. This CDR3 region has 16 residues. Trimming took 1 base from V and 5 from J, leaving 18 bases between them. Germline values: CDR1 SGHRS, CDR2 YFSETQ. The CDR3 sequence: CASSLTGNYFSYGYTF. CDR3 in DNA: TGCGCCAGCAGCTTGACAGGGAACTACTTTTCTTATGGCTACACCTTC.

The chain is built from TRBV27 and TRBJ2-2, with D unclear. There are 14 residues in the CDR3. The germline V gene has CDR1 MNHEY and CDR2 SMNVEV (reference sequence). V was trimmed by 6 bases and J by 2 bases, leaving 10 bases between them. The DNA of the CDR3 is TGTGCCAGCAGAGCCACCATTAACACCGGGGAGCTGTTTTTT. This encodes CASRATINTGELFF.

V gene TRBV5-1 combines with J gene TRBJ1-6; weak D call: TRBD1 (5 bases). Trimming removed 4 bases from V and 9 bases from J, with 11 bases in between. Germline CDR1 is SGHRS and CDR2 is YFSETQ. The CDR3 totals 13 residues. In nucleotides, the CDR3 is TGCGCCAGCAGCCTAGGGACCACTTCACCCCTCCACTTT. It encodes CASSLGTTSPLHF.

This clonotype turned up a few times. This chain connects TRBV5-6 to TRBJ2-5; the D gene is possibly TRBD2 (6 bases). V was pared by 4 bases and J by 5 bases, with 15 bases between. Germline loops: CDR1 SGHDT, CDR2 YYEEEE. The CDR3 has 14 amino acids. CDR3 protein: CASSRLVNGETQYF. The CDR3, as DNA: TGTGCCAGCAGCCGACTAGTAAATGGGGAGACCCAGTACTTC.

V usage is TRBV29-1 and J usage is TRBJ2-3, with D perhaps matching TRBD2 (5 bases). CDR3 size: 12 residues. Germline loops: CDR1 SQVTM, CDR2 ANQGSEA. V lost 2 bases and J lost 2, with 5 bases in between. The CDR3 sequence is CSVERDTDTQYF. Written as DNA, the CDR3 is TGCAGCGTTGAACGGGACACAGATACGCAGTATTTT.

This clonotype was seen many times. The chain couples TRBV28 to TRBJ2-1; TRBD1 aligns across 8 bases. V lost 5 bases to trimming and J lost 5 bases; unmatched junction nucleotides: 8. This CDR3 is 15 amino acids long. Germline-derived CDR1 and CDR2 are MDHEN and SYDVKM. The CDR3 nucleotides are TGTGCCAGCAGTCCAGGACAGGGTCGGAACAATGAGCAGTTCTTC. Translated: CASSPGQGRNNEQFF.